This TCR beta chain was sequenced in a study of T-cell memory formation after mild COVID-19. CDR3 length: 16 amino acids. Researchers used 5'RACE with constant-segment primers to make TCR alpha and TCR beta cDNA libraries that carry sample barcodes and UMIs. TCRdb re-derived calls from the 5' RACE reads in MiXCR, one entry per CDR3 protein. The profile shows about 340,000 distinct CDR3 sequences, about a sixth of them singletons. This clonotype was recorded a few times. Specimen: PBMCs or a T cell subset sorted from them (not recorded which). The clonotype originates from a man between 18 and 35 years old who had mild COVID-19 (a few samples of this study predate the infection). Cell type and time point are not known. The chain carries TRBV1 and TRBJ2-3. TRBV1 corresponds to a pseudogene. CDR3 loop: CTSSRHLFEGTDTQYF. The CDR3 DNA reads TGCACCAGCAGCCGGCACCTTTTCGAGGGCACAGATACGCAGTATTTT.